This is a list of T cell receptor beta chains from one sample in a study of T cells expressing NK-cell markers. From the 5' RACE reads, TCRdb lists one entry per CDR3 protein and no DNA. The repertoire table contains 500,000 to 700,000 distinct CDR3 sequences. The sequenced material came from blood T cells: a sorted CD56 or NKG2C T cell subset, CD4+ or CD8+ T cells, or bulk PBMC T cells (not recorded which). These receptor sequences come from a man aged 18 to 30 in good health. CDR3s include the opening cysteine and the closing phenylalanine or tryptophan. Fields, in order: CDR3 length, J gene, V gene, CDR3 protein.

length: 16
J: TRBJ2-1
V: TRBV12-3/TRBV12-4
CDR3: CASSFPPGGAYNEQFF

length: 15
J: TRBJ2-2
V: TRBV5-1
CDR3: CASSLYGTRPGELFF

length: 15
J: TRBJ1-5
V: TRBV20-1
CDR3: CSATTGGVSNQPQHF

length: 11
J: TRBJ2-7
V: TRBV12-3/TRBV12-4
CDR3: CASQGHDEQYF

length: 13
J: TRBJ1-4
V: TRBV29-1
CDR3: CSGQGQVGEKLFF

length: 14
J: TRBJ2-5
V: TRBV29-1
CDR3: CSGRSVGAGETQYF

length: 17
J: TRBJ2-5
V: TRBV5-1
CDR3: CASSLVGTSRTQETQYF

length: 18
J: TRBJ1-4
V: TRBV7-6
CDR3: CASSSLMGGPTTNEKLFF

length: 16
J: TRBJ2-5
V: TRBV10-3
CDR3: CAISAFERAIKETQYF

length: 21
J: TRBJ2-3
V: TRBV7-3
CDR3: CASSIRGGGTSGRASTDTQYF

length: 18
J: TRBJ2-1
V: TRBV14
CDR3: CASSQERGWLAAYNEQFF